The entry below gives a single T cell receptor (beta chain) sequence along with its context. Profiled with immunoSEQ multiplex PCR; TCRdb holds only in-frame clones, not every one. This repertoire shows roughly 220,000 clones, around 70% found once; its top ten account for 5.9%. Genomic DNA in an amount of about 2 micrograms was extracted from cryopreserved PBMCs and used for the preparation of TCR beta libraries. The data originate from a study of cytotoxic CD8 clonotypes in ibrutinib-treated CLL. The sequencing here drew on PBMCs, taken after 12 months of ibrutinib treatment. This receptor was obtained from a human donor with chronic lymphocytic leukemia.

The CDR3 DNA reads TGTGCCAGCAGTCTCCTCGGGACAGCCAACTATGGCTACACCTTC. It yields the protein CASSLLGTANYGYTF. The chain employs TRBV27 and TRBJ1-2, with 7 bases identical to TRBD1. Germline V gene sequence: CDR1 MNHEY, CDR2 SMNVEV (reference sequence). The CDR3 covers 15 residues. V lost 5 bases and J lost 2; bases outside the gene matches: 8.